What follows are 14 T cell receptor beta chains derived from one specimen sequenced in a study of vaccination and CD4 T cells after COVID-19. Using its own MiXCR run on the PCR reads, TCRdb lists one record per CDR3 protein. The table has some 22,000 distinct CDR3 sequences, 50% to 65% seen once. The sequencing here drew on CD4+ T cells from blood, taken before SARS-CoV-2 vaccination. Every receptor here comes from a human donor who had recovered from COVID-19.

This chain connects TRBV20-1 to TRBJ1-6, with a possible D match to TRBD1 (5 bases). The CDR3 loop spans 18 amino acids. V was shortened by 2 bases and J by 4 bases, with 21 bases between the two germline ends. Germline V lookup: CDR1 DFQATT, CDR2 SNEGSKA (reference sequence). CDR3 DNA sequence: TGCAGTGCTAGACGACCCCGAGCAGGGCCACCTTATAATTCACCCCTCCACTTT. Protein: CSARRPRAGPPYNSPLHF.

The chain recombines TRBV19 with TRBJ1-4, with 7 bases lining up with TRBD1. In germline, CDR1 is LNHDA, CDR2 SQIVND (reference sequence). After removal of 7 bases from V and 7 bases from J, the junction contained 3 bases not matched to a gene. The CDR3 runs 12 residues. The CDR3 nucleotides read TGTGCCAGTACCGGGACAGCTGAAAAACTGTTTTTT. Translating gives CASTGTAEKLFF.

CDR3 sequence: CASRRGATGANVLTF. The CDR3 DNA reads TGTGCCTCCCGCCGGGGGGCAACTGGGGCCAACGTCCTGACTTTC. The chain links TRBV7-9 to TRBJ2-6; possible D gene TRBD2, 7 bases. The V gene lost 11 bases and the J gene lost 2 bases, with 16 bases spanning the gap. The CDR3 consists of 15 residues. Germline V gives CDR1 SEHNR, CDR2 FQNEAQ (reference sequence).

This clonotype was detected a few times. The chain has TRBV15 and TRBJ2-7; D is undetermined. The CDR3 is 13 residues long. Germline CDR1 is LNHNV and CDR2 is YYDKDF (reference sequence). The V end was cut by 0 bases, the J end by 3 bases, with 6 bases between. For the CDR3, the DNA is TGTGCCACCAGCAGAGACGGCAGCTACGAGCAGTACTTC. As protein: CATSRDGSYEQYF.

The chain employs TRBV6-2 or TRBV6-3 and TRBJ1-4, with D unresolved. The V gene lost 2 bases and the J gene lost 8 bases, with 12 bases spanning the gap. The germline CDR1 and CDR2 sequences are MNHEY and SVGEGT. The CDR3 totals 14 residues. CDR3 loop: CASSYQLGGEKLFF. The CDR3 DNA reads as TGTGCCAGCAGTTACCAACTGGGAGGGGAAAAACTGTTTTTT.

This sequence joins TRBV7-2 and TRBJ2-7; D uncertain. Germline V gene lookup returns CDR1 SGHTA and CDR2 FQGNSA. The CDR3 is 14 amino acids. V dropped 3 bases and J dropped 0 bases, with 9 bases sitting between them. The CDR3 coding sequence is TGTGCCAGCAGCTTGACAACTGCCTCCTACGAGCAGTACTTC. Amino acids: CASSLTTASYEQYF.

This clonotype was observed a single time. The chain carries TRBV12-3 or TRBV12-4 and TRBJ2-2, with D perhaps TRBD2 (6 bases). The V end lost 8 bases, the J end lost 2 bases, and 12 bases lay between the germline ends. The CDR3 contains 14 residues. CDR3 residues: CASVPGTNTGELFF. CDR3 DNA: TGTGCCAGCGTTCCCGGGACTAACACCGGGGAGCTGTTTTTT.

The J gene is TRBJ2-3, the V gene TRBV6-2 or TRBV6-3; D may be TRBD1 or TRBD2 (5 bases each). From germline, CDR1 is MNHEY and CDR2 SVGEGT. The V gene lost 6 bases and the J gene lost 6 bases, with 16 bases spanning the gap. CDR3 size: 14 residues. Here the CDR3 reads CASSLDTQRDTQYF. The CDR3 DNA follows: TGTGCCAGCAGCCTGGACACCCAGCGGGATACGCAGTATTTT.

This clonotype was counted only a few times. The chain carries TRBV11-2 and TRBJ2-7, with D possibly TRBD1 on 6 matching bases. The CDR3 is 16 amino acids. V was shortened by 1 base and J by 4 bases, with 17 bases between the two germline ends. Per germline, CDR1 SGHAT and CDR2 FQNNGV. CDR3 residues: CASSLGGRGFVYEQYF. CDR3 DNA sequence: TGTGCCAGCAGCTTAGGTGGTAGGGGGTTCGTTTACGAGCAGTACTTC.

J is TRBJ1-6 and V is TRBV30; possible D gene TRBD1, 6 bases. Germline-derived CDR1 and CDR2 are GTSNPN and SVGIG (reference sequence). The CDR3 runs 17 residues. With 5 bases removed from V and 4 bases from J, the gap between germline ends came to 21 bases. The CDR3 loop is CAWDRGGTRLYNSPLHF. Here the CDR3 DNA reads TGTGCCTGGGACCGAGGAGGGACAAGGCTTTATAATTCACCCCTCCACTTT.

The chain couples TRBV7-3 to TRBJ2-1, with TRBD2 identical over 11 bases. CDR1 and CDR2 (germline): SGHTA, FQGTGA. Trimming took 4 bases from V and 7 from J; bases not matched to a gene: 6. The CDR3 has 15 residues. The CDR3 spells CASSSTSGEWNEQFF. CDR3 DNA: TGTGCCAGCAGCTCGACTAGCGGGGAGTGGAATGAGCAGTTCTTC.

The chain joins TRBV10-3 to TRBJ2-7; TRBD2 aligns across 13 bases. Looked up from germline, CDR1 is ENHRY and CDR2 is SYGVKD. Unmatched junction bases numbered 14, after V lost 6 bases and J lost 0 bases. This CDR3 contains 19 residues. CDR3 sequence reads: CAISTKLAGGVTSSYEQYF. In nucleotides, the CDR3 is TGTGCCATCAGCACCAAACTAGCGGGGGGGGTGACGAGCTCCTACGAGCAGTACTTC.

The CDR3 here is CASSSPPVGELFF. The CDR3 bases are TGTGCCAGCTCTTCCCCCCCAGTCGGGGAGCTGTTTTTT. The chain has TRBV28 and TRBJ2-2; no clear D. CDR1 is MDHEN, CDR2 SYDVKM, per germline. The V and J ends lost 8 bases and 7 bases respectively, with 14 bases between them. CDR3 length: 13 residues.

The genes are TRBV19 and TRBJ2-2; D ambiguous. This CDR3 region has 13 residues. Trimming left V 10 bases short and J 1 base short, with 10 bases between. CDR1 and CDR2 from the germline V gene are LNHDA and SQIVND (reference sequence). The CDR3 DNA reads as TGTGCCACTCTGGAGCAGAACACCGGGGAGCTGTTTTTT. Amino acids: CATLEQNTGELFF.